This T cell receptor (beta chain) was identified during a study of blood T cell repertoires in COVID-19. About the research overall: The United States, Italy and Spain supplied acute and convalescent COVID-19 samples. PBMCs, B-cell-depleted T cells, or T cells provided the cDNA or gDNA that made up the material.

Germline lookup yields CDR1 SGHVS and CDR2 FNYEAQ. V dropped 6 bases and J dropped 0 bases, with 14 bases sitting between them. This CDR3 contains 15 residues. Per the study methods: Reference gene primer amplification yielded estimated nucleated cell counts. Repertoires were generated with immunoSEQ multiplex PCR, while TCRdb's copy carries only in-frame clones and drops some. The V and J calls and clone size come from that table; D and trimming were worked out from the DNA. The table lists some 100,000 clones, about 86% of them singletons. Specimen: peripheral blood. The genes are TRBV7-6 and TRBJ2-5; D possibly corresponds to TRBD2 (5 bases). This TCR derives from a woman aged 70 to 79 with acute or convalescent COVID-19. The CDR3 reads CASSPKGSYQETQYF. In nucleotides, the CDR3 is TGTGCCAGCAGTCCCAAAGGGAGTTACCAAGAGACCCAGTACTTC.